These T cell receptor beta chains were read from a single sample in a study of blood T cell repertoires in COVID-19. The data were produced by immunoSEQ multiplex PCR, yet TCRdb's version contains in-frame clones alone and is incomplete. The table has about 330,000 clones, 92% seen once. Sequenced material: PBMCs or T cells enriched from blood (not recorded which). These receptors came from a woman in her twenties or thirties who had recovered from COVID-19. Each CDR3 is given with its conserved first and last residue. Each record gives: D gene, V gene, J gene, CDR3 protein, CDR3 DNA. D genes are given only for firm matches.

>.|TRBV7-2|TRBJ2-1
CASSSLWRGDEQFF
TGTGCCAGCAGTTCACTGTGGAGGGGCGATGAGCAGTTCTTC
>TRBD1|TRBV28|TRBJ1-4
CASSLWAQGTTNEKLFF
TGTGCCAGCAGTTTATGGGCACAGGGGACAACTAATGAAAAACTGTTTTTT
>.|TRBV5-1|TRBJ1-4
CASSLAGVANEKLFF
TGCGCCAGCAGCCTGGCCGGGGTGGCTAATGAAAAACTGTTTTTT
>.|TRBV19|TRBJ2-7
CASSIGVGAAYEQYF
TGTGCCAGTAGTATCGGAGTCGGAGCGGCCTACGAGCAGTACTTC
>.|TRBV30|TRBJ2-2
CAWSPTDITGELFF
TGTGCCTGGAGCCCGACCGACATCACCGGGGAGCTGTTTTTT
>TRBD1|TRBV27|TRBJ2-2
CASSLMVGTVTGELFF
TGTGCCAGCAGTTTAATGGTGGGGACAGTCACCGGGGAGCTGTTTTTT
>.|TRBV11-3|TRBJ2-1
CASSFRGKPYNEQFF
TGTGCCAGCAGCTTTAGGGGGAAACCCTACAATGAGCAGTTCTTC
>TRBD2|TRBV7-2|TRBJ2-3
CASSFFSGSWDTQYF
TGTGCCAGCAGCTTCTTTAGCGGGAGTTGGGATACGCAGTATTTT
>TRBD1|TRBV29-1|TRBJ1-2
CSVEGDRGFYGYTF
TGCAGCGTTGAAGGGGACAGGGGCTTTTATGGCTACACCTTC
>TRBD1|TRBV4-3|TRBJ1-2
CASSQIAGTGRGYTF
TGCGCCAGCAGCCAGATTGCCGGGACAGGGAGAGGCTACACCTTC
>TRBD2|TRBV5-1|TRBJ2-3
CASSLLAGGLDTQYF
TGCGCCAGCAGCTTATTAGCGGGAGGGTTAGATACGCAGTATTTT
>TRBD2|TRBV6-2/TRBV6-3|TRBJ2-1
CASSYLRTSGDNEQFF
TGTGCCAGCAGTTACCTTCGGACTAGCGGGGATAATGAGCAGTTCTTC
>.|TRBV19|TRBJ1-5
CASSMRRAPNQPQHF
TGTGCCAGTAGTATGAGGAGGGCCCCCAATCAGCCCCAGCATTTT
>TRBD1|TRBV7-2|TRBJ2-7
CASSTGASLSSYEQYF
TGTGCCAGCAGCACAGGGGCCAGTCTAAGCTCCTACGAGCAGTACTTC
>TRBD1|TRBV11-2|TRBJ2-1
CASSAGTGGIYEQFF
TGTGCCAGCAGCGCCGGGACAGGGGGCATATATGAGCAGTTCTTC
>.|TRBV3-1/TRBV3-2|TRBJ1-2
CASSQGPQGRYGYTF
TGTGCCAGCAGCCAAGGACCACAGGGAAGATATGGCTACACCTTC